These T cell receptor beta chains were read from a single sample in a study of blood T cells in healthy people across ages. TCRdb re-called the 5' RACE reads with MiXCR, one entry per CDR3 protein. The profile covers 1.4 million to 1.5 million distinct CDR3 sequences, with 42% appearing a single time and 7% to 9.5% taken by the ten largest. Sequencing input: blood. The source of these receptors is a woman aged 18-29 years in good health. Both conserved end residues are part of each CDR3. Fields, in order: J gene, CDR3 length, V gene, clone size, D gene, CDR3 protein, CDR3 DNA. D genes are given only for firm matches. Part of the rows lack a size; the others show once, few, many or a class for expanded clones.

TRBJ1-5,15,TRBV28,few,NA,CASSLTGQPNQPQHF,TGTGCCAGCAGTCTGACAGGACAACCTAATCAGCCCCAGCATTTT
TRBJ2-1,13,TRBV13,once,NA,CASSPVRSNEQFF,TGTGCCAGCAGCCCCGTTAGGTCCAATGAGCAGTTCTTC
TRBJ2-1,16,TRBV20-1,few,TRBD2,CSAGLEASGRGYEQFF,TGCAGTGCTGGCCTAGAAGCTAGCGGGAGAGGGTATGAGCAGTTCTTC
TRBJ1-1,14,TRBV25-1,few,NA,CASGLENGLAEAFF,TGTGCCAGCGGTTTAGAGAATGGGCTCGCTGAAGCTTTCTTT
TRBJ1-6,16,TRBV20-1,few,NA,CSAPRGGEPYNSPLHF,TGCAGTGCTCCCAGGGGCGGGGAGCCATATAATTCACCCCTCCACTTT
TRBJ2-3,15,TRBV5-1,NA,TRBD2,CASGSSGGDTDTQYF,TGCGCCAGCGGCTCTAGCGGGGGAGACACAGATACGCAGTATTTT
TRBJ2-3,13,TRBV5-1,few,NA,CASSPPNDDTQYF,TGCGCCAGCAGCCCCCCCAACGATGATACGCAGTATTTT
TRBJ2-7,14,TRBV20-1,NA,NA,CSAGENSVKYEQYF,TGCAGTGCTGGGGAGAATAGCGTCAAATACGAGCAGTACTTC
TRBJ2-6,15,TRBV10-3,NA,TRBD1,CAISGQGSGANVLTF,TGTGCCATCAGTGGACAGGGTTCTGGGGCCAACGTCCTGACTTTC
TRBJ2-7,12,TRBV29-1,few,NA,CSVQGGDYEQYF,TGCAGCGTCCAGGGGGGGGACTACGAGCAGTACTTC
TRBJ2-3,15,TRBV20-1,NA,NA,CSARNAGSSTDTQYF,TGCAGTGCTAGAAATGCAGGGTCTAGCACAGATACGCAGTATTTT
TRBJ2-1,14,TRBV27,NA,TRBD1,CACSHRTGYNEQFF,TGTGCCTGCAGTCACAGGACAGGCTACAATGAGCAGTTCTTC
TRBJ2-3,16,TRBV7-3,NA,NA,CASSLTPAASTDTQYF,TGTGCCAGCAGCTTAACACCCGCGGCTAGCACAGATACGCAGTATTTT
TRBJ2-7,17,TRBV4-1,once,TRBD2,CASSQGSGGSSYNEQYF,TGCGCCAGCAGCCAAGGCTCCGGGGGGAGCTCCTACAATGAGCAGTACTTC
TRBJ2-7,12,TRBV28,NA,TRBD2,CASTREGYEQYF,TGTGCCAGCACCAGGGAGGGCTACGAGCAGTACTTC
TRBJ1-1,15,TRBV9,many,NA,CASSVGVWGDTEAFF,TGTGCCAGCAGCGTAGGAGTCTGGGGGGACACTGAAGCTTTCTTT
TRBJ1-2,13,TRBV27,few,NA,CASRNDRRYGYTF,TGTGCCAGCAGAAATGACAGGCGCTATGGCTACACCTTC
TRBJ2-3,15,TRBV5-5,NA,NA,CASSFFAEPTDTQYF,TGTGCCAGCAGCTTTTTCGCGGAGCCCACAGATACGCAGTATTTT
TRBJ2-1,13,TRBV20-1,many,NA,CSARGGSYNEQFF,TGCAGTGCTAGAGGCGGCTCCTACAATGAGCAGTTCTTC
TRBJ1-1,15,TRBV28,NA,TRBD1,CASFYTGGGNTEAFF,TGTGCCAGCTTCTACACAGGGGGCGGAAACACTGAAGCTTTCTTT
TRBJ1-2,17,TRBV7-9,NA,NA,CASSLEGSTGGGYGYTF,TGTGCCAGCAGCTTAGAGGGATCGACAGGCGGGGGCTATGGCTACACCTTC
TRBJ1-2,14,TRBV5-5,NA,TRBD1,CASSLSPGGQGYTF,TGTGCCAGCAGCTTGAGTCCAGGGGGGCAAGGCTACACCTTC
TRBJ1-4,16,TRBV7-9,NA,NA,CASSPPRDSTNEKLFF,TGTGCCAGCAGCCCACCGAGGGACTCAACTAATGAAAAACTGTTTTTT
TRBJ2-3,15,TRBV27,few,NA,CASSPRLPPTDTQYF,TGTGCCAGCAGTCCCCGACTCCCCCCCACAGATACGCAGTATTTT
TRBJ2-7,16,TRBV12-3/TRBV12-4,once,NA,CASSPRLASDPYEQYF,TGTGCCAGCTCCCCCCGCCTGGCTAGCGATCCCTACGAGCAGTACTTC